The 2 T cell receptor beta chains given below trace back to one sample, sequenced in a study of CD8+ T cells in alopecia areata. RNA, once extracted, was reverse transcribed into cDNA for use as the sequencing template. The protocol was immunoSEQ multiplex PCR, while the TCRdb copy is restricted to in-frame clones and leaves out a portion. This sample has about 200,000 clones, with about three fifths found just once. This specimen was CD4+ T cells sorted from blood, taken at week 0. These TCRs come from a human donor with alopecia areata.

As concerns this clone: Within the sample, other DNA sequences also encode this same CDR3. The chain employs TRBV29-1 and TRBJ1-1; D gene uncertain. Per germline, CDR1 SQVTM and CDR2 ANQGSEA. The CDR3 is 11 amino acids. Trimming pared 3 bases from V and 2 bases from J, leaving 4 bases between. CDR3 in DNA: TGCAGCGTTGATCCCAACACTGAAGCTTTCTTT. Amino acid sequence: CSVDPNTEAFF.

V and J are TRBV7-2 and TRBJ2-2; D perhaps matches TRBD1 (5 bases). CDR1 and CDR2 (germline): SGHTA, FQGNSA. V was shortened by 3 bases and J by 6 bases, with 17 bases between the two germline ends. The CDR3 covers 16 residues. CDR3: CASSFMAGRSSGELFF. The CDR3 bases are TGTGCCAGCAGCTTCATGGCAGGGCGGTCGTCCGGGGAGCTGTTTTTT.